A single sample is the source of the 10 T cell receptor beta chains below, sequenced in a study of molecular identifiers for immune sequencing clone quantification. A single record per CDR3 protein comes from TCRdb applying MiXCR to the PCR reads. This repertoire shows approximately 40,000 distinct CDR3 sequences, about a quarter found once; its top ten account for more than 0.75%. Sequencing was carried out using naive CD8+ T cells from blood, with Jurkat cell RNA spiked in. As for subset: FACS-sorted CD8+CD4-CCR7+CD45RA+ naive T cells. These receptors were collected from a human donor in good health. Some libraries in this study had Jurkat cell RNA spiked in.

At least ten counts were recorded for this clonotype. The chain couples TRBV11-1 to TRBJ2-1; D possibly corresponds to TRBD2 (6 bases). The CDR3 sequence is 15 residues long. V was cut by 7 bases and J by 0 bases, with 13 bases left in between. Germline CDR1 SGHAT, CDR2 FQDESV (reference sequence). The CDR3 protein is CASNPGLSSYNEQFF. CDR3 coding DNA: TGTGCCAGCAACCCGGGACTCAGCTCCTACAATGAGCAGTTCTTC.

A remark on this clonotype: This sequence may be a read error, since a much larger clone differs from it by one base. The CDR3 end shows no conserved phenylalanine or tryptophan, and so a read error is likely. The CDR3 DNA is TGTGCCAGCAGTGAACAGGGTTGGGGCACTGAAGCTTTCTCT. It specifies CASSEQGWGTEAFS. The J gene is TRBJ1-1, the V gene TRBV27, with D maybe TRBD1 (6 bases). Trimming cost V 5 bases and J 4 bases, with 14 bases left between them. This CDR3 is 14 amino acids long. CDR1 MNHEY and CDR2 SMNVEV come from the germline V gene (reference sequence).

This clonotype was found many times. This chain uses TRBV7-9 with TRBJ1-5; D may be TRBD1 (5 bases). This CDR3 comprises 12 residues. V lost 9 bases, J lost 5 bases, and 11 bases lay in between. Germline CDR1 reads SEHNR; CDR2 reads FQNEAQ (reference sequence). In DNA form, the CDR3 reads TGTGCCAGTCAGGCGGGGGATCAGCCCCAGCATTTT. Residues: CASQAGDQPQHF.

This clonotype has ten or more counts. This rearrangement joins TRBV6-2 or TRBV6-3 to TRBJ2-1; possible D gene TRBD2, 5 bases. CDR1 and CDR2 (germline): MNHEY, SVGEGT. Trimming left V 2 bases short and J 6 bases short, with 14 bases between. The CDR3 spans 15 residues. This chain's CDR3 is CASSYEGIGRNEQFF. DNA for the CDR3: TGTGCCAGCAGTTACGAGGGAATCGGGCGCAATGAGCAGTTCTTC.

This clonotype was seen many times. In DNA, the CDR3 is TGTGCCAGCAGGACTAGACTAGCGGAGATACCAGATACGCAGTATTTT. Protein: CASRTRLAEIPDTQYF. The J gene is TRBJ2-3, the V gene TRBV28; 9 bases match TRBD2. J gave up 4 bases and V 6 bases, and 11 bases lay outside the gene matches. Looked up from germline, CDR1 is MDHEN and CDR2 is SYDVKM. The CDR3 length is 16 residues.

This clonotype was observed many times. The chain uses TRBV6-5 and TRBJ2-7, with D possibly called TRBD1 or TRBD2 (5 bases each). The CDR3 runs to 13 residues. The germline CDR1 and CDR2 sequences are MNHEY and SVGAGI. Trimming took 0 bases from V and 7 from J, leaving 10 bases between them. The DNA of the CDR3 is TGTGCCAGCAGTTACTCTTTTGAGGGGGAGCAGTACTTC. Its protein is CASSYSFEGEQYF.

The chain is built from TRBV2 and TRBJ2-3, with 10 bases identical to TRBD2. The CDR3 is 16 amino acids. Germline V lookup: CDR1 SNHLY, CDR2 FYNNEI. After removal of 7 bases from V and 2 bases from J, the junction contained 9 bases not matched to a gene. Here the CDR3 reads CASTPSLAGDTDTQYF. In nucleotides, the CDR3 is TGTGCCAGCACTCCCAGTCTAGCGGGAGACACAGATACGCAGTATTTT. Full variable domain (missing parts from reference TRBV2 and TRBJ2-3): EPEVTQTPSHQVTQMGQEVILRCVPISNHLYFYWYRQILGQKVEFLVSFYNNEISEKSEIFDDQFSVERPDGSNFTLKIRSTKLEDSAMYFCASTPSLAGDTDTQYFGPGTRLTVL.

This clonotype was seen repeatedly, ten times or more. A read error may account for a junction end that differs from germline. The rearrangement uses TRBV7-7 and TRBJ2-5; D uncertain. The CDR3 totals 14 residues. Germline V gene lookup returns CDR1 SSHAT and CDR2 FNYEAQ (reference sequence). The CDR3 loop is CASSLPGPQETQYF. As DNA, the CDR3 is TGTGCTAGCAGCCTCCCGGGCCCCCAGGAGACCCAGTACTTC.

As regards this clonotype: The junction does not match germline at one end; this may be a read error. This chain connects TRBV9 to TRBJ1-4; D might be TRBD1 (5 bases). The CDR3 contains 13 residues. Germline lookup yields CDR1 SGDLS and CDR2 YYNGEE. The CDR3 loop is CASSVGQTERLFF. The CDR3 nucleotides are TGTGCCAGCAGCGTAGGACAGACGGAAAGACTGTTTTTT.

A remark on this clonotype: This may be a read error, as it is one base from a much larger clone. The V and J genes are TRBV4-2 and TRBJ2-3, with D perhaps TRBD1 (5 bases). CDR1 LGHNA and CDR2 YNFKEQ come from the germline V gene. This CDR3 has 12 residues. CDR3 bases: TGTGCCGGCAGGGATCAGGGAGATACGCAGTATTTT. Amino acids: CAGRDQGDTQYF.